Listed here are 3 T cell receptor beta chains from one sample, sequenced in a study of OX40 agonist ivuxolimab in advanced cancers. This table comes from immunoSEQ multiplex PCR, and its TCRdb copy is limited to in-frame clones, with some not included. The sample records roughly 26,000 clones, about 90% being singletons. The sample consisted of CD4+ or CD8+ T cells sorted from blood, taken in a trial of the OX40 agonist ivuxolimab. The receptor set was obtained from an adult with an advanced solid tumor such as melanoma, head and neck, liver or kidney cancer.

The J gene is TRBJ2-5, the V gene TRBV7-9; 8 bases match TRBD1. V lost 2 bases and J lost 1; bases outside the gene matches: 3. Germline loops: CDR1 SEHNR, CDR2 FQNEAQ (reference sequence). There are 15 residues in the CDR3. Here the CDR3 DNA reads TGTGCCAGCAGCTTACGGACAGGGTCCCAAGAGACCCAGTACTTC. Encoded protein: CASSLRTGSQETQYF.

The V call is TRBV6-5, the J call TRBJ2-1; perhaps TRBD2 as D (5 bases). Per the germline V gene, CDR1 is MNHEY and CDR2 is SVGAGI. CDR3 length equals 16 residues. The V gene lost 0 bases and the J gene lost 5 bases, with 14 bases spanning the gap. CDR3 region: CASSYSAVGLNNEQFF. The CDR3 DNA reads TGTGCCAGCAGTTACTCAGCGGTAGGGTTGAACAATGAGCAGTTCTTC.

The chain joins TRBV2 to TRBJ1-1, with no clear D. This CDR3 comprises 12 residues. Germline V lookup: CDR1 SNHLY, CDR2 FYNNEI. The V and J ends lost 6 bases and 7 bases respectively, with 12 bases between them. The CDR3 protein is CASRAWAYEAFF. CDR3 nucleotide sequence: TGTGCCAGCAGAGCCTGGGCCTATGAAGCTTTCTTT.